These 27 T cell receptor beta chains came from one sample sequenced in a study of blood T cell repertoires in COVID-19 (dated by TCRdb to about 2020). The library was made by the immunoSEQ multiplex PCR assay. The clones in this table, taken by TCRdb from immuneACCESS, are in-frame only. Not every clone is retained; where verified, under half of the shortfall comes from an unresolved V gene, and the cause of the rest is unknown. The sample table shows roughly 180,000 clones, and about 90% are seen once. The ten most abundant clones make up less than 25% of the sample. Input material: peripheral blood. The receptor source for this set is a man aged 65-85 years with active or convalescent COVID-19.

V is TRBV28 and J is TRBJ1-1; D gene uncertain. The CDR3 has 12 amino acids. The germline V gene has CDR1 MDHEN and CDR2 SYDVKM. V lost 2 bases, J lost 3 bases, and 4 bases lay in between. CDR3 in amino acids: CASSLQYTEAFF. In DNA form, the CDR3 reads TGTGCCAGCAGTTTACAGTACACTGAAGCTTTCTTT.

V gene TRBV5-1 combines with J gene TRBJ2-2; D gene uncertain. The germline V and J ends were trimmed by 4 bases and 0 bases, with 7 bases remaining between them. The CDR3 totals 14 residues. CDR1 and CDR2 (germline): SGHRS, YFSETQ. DNA of the CDR3: TGCGCCAGCAGCCCCAGATCGAACACCGGGGAGCTGTTTTTT. Protein product: CASSPRSNTGELFF.

The V call is TRBV7-3, the J call TRBJ2-6; possible D gene TRBD2, 6 bases. The CDR3 runs to 15 residues. The V end was cut by 3 bases, the J end by 0 bases, with 6 bases between. Germline V lookup: CDR1 SGHTA, CDR2 FQGTGA. In DNA, the CDR3 is TGTGCCAGCAGCTTGGGAGGCTCTGGGGCCAACGTCCTGACTTTC. Translated, it gives CASSLGGSGANVLTF. Full variable domain (remainder filled in from reference TRBV7-3 and TRBJ2-6): GAGVSQTPSNKVTEKGKYVELRCDPISGHTALYWYRQSLGQGPEFLIYFQGTGAADDSGLPNDRFFAVRPEGSVSTLKIQRTERGDSAVYLCASSLGGSGANVLTFGAGSRLTVL.

The chain employs TRBV11-3 and TRBJ2-2, with D unresolved. Per germline, CDR1 SGHNT and CDR2 YENEEA. The CDR3 runs 14 residues. The V gene lost 1 base and the J gene lost 7 bases, with 10 bases spanning the gap. The chain's CDR3 is CASSLALARGELFF. The CDR3 coding sequence is TGTGCCAGCAGCTTAGCGTTAGCCCGCGGGGAGCTGTTTTTT. Together with reference TRBV11-3 and TRBJ2-2, the CDR3 gives the full variable domain: EAGVVQSPRYKIIEKKQPVAFWCNPISGHNTLYWYLQNLGQGPELLIRYENEEAVDDSQLPKDRFSAERLKGVDSTLKIQPAELGDSAVYLCASSLALARGELFFGEGSRLTVL.

The count of this clone is one. The chain carries TRBV24-1 and TRBJ2-2; D might be TRBD1 (6 bases). Trimming shortened V by 2 bases and J by 7 bases, and 13 bases separated the two germline ends. Germline CDR1 is KGHDR and CDR2 is SFDVKD. This CDR3 region has 15 residues. CDR3 region: CATSDWDKENGELFF. DNA for the CDR3: TGTGCCACCAGTGATTGGGACAAAGAGAACGGGGAGCTGTTTTTT.

The chain couples TRBV19 to TRBJ2-3; 8 nucleotides align to TRBD1. Germline loops: CDR1 LNHDA, CDR2 SQIVND (reference sequence). The V segment lost 10 bases and the J segment 3 bases; nucleotides outside the gene matches: 9. The CDR3 runs 14 residues. The CDR3 nucleotides read TGTGCCACTGCAGGGGGCGCAGGGACAGATACGCAGTATTTT. This codes for CATAGGAGTDTQYF.

The gene calls are TRBV30 and TRBJ2-7, with 8 bases matching TRBD2. The V gene end was trimmed by 2 bases and the J gene end by 3 bases; junction bases not matched to a gene: 3. The CDR3 extends over 13 amino acids. Germline V gene data show CDR1 as GTSNPN and CDR2 as SVGIG (reference sequence). Here the CDR3 reads CAWSWSGSYEQYF. CDR3 DNA sequence: TGTGCCTGGAGTTGGAGCGGGAGCTACGAGCAGTACTTC.

A single count supports this clone. The CDR3, as DNA: TGTGCCAGCAGGGGCAGTACAAACTCCTACGAGCAGTACTTC. This sequence encodes CASRGSTNSYEQYF. The genes are TRBV6-5 and TRBJ2-7; no definite D call. There are 14 residues in the CDR3. Trimming stripped 6 bases from V and 0 bases from J, with 12 bases between. Germline V gene sequence: CDR1 MNHEY, CDR2 SVGAGI.

The chain links TRBV19 to TRBJ1-1; TRBD1 aligns across 8 bases. Germline V gives CDR1 LNHDA, CDR2 SQIVND (reference sequence). After removal of 7 bases from V and 0 bases from J, the junction contained 7 bases not matched to a gene. The CDR3 spans 15 residues. The CDR3: CASNTPGQVNTEAFF. In DNA, the CDR3 is TGTGCCAGTAACACCCCGGGACAGGTGAACACTGAAGCTTTCTTT.

This chain uses TRBV6-5 with TRBJ2-7; 9 positions agree with TRBD1. CDR1 and CDR2 (germline): MNHEY, SVGAGI. The CDR3 runs to 14 residues. With V trimmed by 6 bases and J by 3 bases, 6 bases remained unmatched. CDR3 amino acids: CASSPGTGFYEQYF. The CDR3 DNA is TGTGCCAGCAGCCCCGGGACAGGGTTCTACGAGCAGTACTTC.

In this sample, this clone turned up a few times. This sample includes further DNA sequences coding for the same CDR3. This chain joins TRBV15 and TRBJ1-1; D is undetermined. V was pared by 1 base and J by 0 bases, with 6 bases between. CDR1 is LNHNV and CDR2 is YYDKDF in the germline V gene (reference sequence). The length of the CDR3 is 14 residues. CDR3 sequence reads: CATSRGQMNTEAFF. As DNA, the CDR3 is TGTGCCACCAGCAGAGGACAAATGAACACTGAAGCTTTCTTT.

The gene calls are TRBV5-5 and TRBJ1-4; 11 bases line up with TRBD1. The CDR3 is 17 amino acids. V lost 4 bases, J lost 2 bases, and 7 bases stayed unmatched. From germline, CDR1 is SGHKS and CDR2 YYEKEE (reference sequence). Here the CDR3 reads CASSPGQGATTNEKLFF. CDR3 coding DNA: TGTGCCAGCAGCCCCGGACAGGGGGCGACGACTAATGAAAAACTGTTTTTT.

The rearrangement links TRBV7-2 to TRBJ1-1; TRBD1 is a possible D gene (5 bases). CDR1 and CDR2 from the germline V gene are SGHTA and FQGNSA. The CDR3 contains 16 residues. Trimming shortened V by 6 bases and J by 2 bases, and 19 bases separated the two germline ends. CDR3 sequence (DNA): TGTGCCAGCAGTCCACGGGGGGGGTATGGTAACACTGAAGCTTTCTTT. This gives the protein CASSPRGGYGNTEAFF.

The chain employs TRBV28 and TRBJ2-7; the match to TRBD2 covers 9 bases. V trimming: 7 bases; J trimming: 4 bases; junction bases outside the gene matches: 8. The CDR3 is 14 amino acids. Germline V gene sequence: CDR1 MDHEN, CDR2 SYDVKM. The CDR3 sequence is CASTVAGADYEQYF. The CDR3 coding sequence is TGTGCCAGCACCGTAGCGGGAGCTGATTACGAGCAGTACTTC.

The CDR3, as DNA: TGTGCCAGCAGCCCCCGGGACAGGGAGAGCACTGAAGCTTTCTTT. Protein sequence: CASSPRDRESTEAFF. This chain uses TRBV5-4 with TRBJ1-1; 9 bases line up with TRBD1. The CDR3 consists of 15 residues. Germline V gives CDR1 SGHNT, CDR2 YYREEE (reference sequence). V lost 4 bases, J lost 4 bases, and 8 bases stayed unmatched. The full variable domain, with the rest looked up from reference TRBV5-4 and TRBJ1-1, is ETGVTQSPTHLIKTRGQQVTLRCSSQSGHNTVSWYQQALGQGPQFIFQYYREEENGRGNFPPRFSGLQFPNYSSELNVNALELDDSALYLCASSPRDRESTEAFFGQGTRLTVV.

The genes are TRBV15 and TRBJ1-5; possible D gene TRBD1, 6 bases. CDR3 length equals 15 residues. Trimming left V 3 bases short and J 6 bases short, with 15 bases between. From germline, CDR1 is LNHNV and CDR2 YYDKDF (reference sequence). CDR3: CATSSARGKGQPQHF. The CDR3 DNA reads TGTGCCACCAGCAGTGCCAGGGGAAAGGGTCAGCCCCAGCATTTT.

This chain connects TRBV7-6 to TRBJ1-5, with TRBD1 as a possible D gene (6 bases). Germline V gene data show CDR1 as SGHVS and CDR2 as FNYEAQ. The CDR3 is 15 amino acids. Trimming took 5 bases from V and 1 from J, leaving 12 bases between them. The CDR3 is CASSTGSGSNQPQHF. The CDR3 DNA is TGTGCCAGCAGCACAGGGTCAGGGAGCAATCAGCCCCAGCATTTT.

The chain uses TRBV7-6 and TRBJ2-1, with D possibly matching TRBD1 (6 bases). Between the trimmed V and J ends, which lost 3 bases and 1 base, there was a span of 13 bases. The CDR3 is 16 residues long. Germline lookup yields CDR1 SGHVS and CDR2 FNYEAQ. The CDR3 sequence: CASSFLQGISYNEQFF. In DNA form, the CDR3 reads TGTGCCAGCAGCTTCCTACAGGGTATATCCTACAATGAGCAGTTCTTC.

The rearrangement links TRBV2 to TRBJ2-5, with 9 bases aligning to TRBD2. The CDR3 spans 15 residues. CDR1 and CDR2 (germline): SNHLY, FYNNEI. The V and J ends lost 7 bases and 2 bases, in that order; junction bases with no gene match: 8. The CDR3 loop is CASKDMGLAQETQYF. CDR3 DNA sequence: TGTGCCAGCAAAGACATGGGACTAGCACAAGAGACCCAGTACTTC.

The rearrangement links TRBV4-3 to TRBJ1-2; 8 bases are a match to TRBD1. The CDR3 covers 13 residues. CDR1 and CDR2 (germline): LGHNA, YSLEER. J lost 8 bases, V lost 2 bases, and 4 bases had no gene match. The CDR3 region is CASSQQGAAGYTF. Written as DNA, the CDR3 is TGCGCCAGCAGCCAACAGGGGGCCGCGGGCTACACCTTC.

In nucleotides, the CDR3 is TGCAGTATCACAGGGGACACTGAAGCTTTCTTT. Protein product: CSITGDTEAFF. This chain uses TRBV20-1 with TRBJ1-1; TRBD1 matches at 7 bases. This CDR3 has 11 amino acids. Germline V CDR1 and CDR2: DFQATT, SNEGSKA (reference sequence). Trimming took 8 bases from V and 3 from J; bases not matched to a gene: 3.

The chain has TRBV7-8 and TRBJ2-3, with D uncertain. The CDR3 consists of 13 residues. The V gene lost 0 bases and the J gene lost 6 bases, with 7 bases spanning the gap. CDR1 is SGHVS and CDR2 is FQNEAQ in the germline V gene. The CDR3 coding sequence is TGTGCCAGCAGCTTAGCCACAGTGGATACGCAGTATTTT. Translation gives CASSLATVDTQYF.

The chain links TRBV5-1 to TRBJ1-1, with unresolved D. With 1 base removed from V and 1 base from J, the gap between germline ends came to 8 bases. Germline V gene lookup returns CDR1 SGHRS and CDR2 YFSETQ. The CDR3 length is 14 residues. CDR3 protein: CASSLTIRNTEAFF. The CDR3 DNA reads TGCGCCAGCAGCTTGACAATCCGGAACACTGAAGCTTTCTTT.

This chain connects TRBV19 to TRBJ2-7; tentatively, D is TRBD1 (5 bases). From germline, CDR1 is LNHDA and CDR2 SQIVND (reference sequence). The CDR3 extends over 14 amino acids. Trimming stripped 6 bases from V and 3 bases from J, with 15 bases between. The CDR3 protein is CASSMGLLSYEQYF. CDR3 nucleotides: TGTGCCAGTAGCATGGGGCTATTGAGCTACGAGCAGTACTTC.

This clone came up many times. The chain recombines TRBV28 with TRBJ2-6, with D maybe TRBD1 (5 bases). Per the germline V gene, CDR1 is MDHEN and CDR2 is SYDVKM. V lost 1 base to trimming and J lost 4 bases, with 8 bases between them. The CDR3 sequence is 15 residues long. CDR3 DNA sequence: TGTGCCAGCAGTTTATCAGGGTACGGGGCCAACGTCCTGACTTTC. This translates into CASSLSGYGANVLTF.

This chain links TRBV19 with TRBJ1-2; D is perhaps TRBD1 (6 bases). Germline-derived CDR1 and CDR2 are LNHDA and SQIVND (reference sequence). The CDR3 is 14 amino acids. V lost 3 bases and J 4 bases, leaving 12 bases between the germline ends. DNA of the CDR3: TGTGCCAGTAGTATCCGAGGGGGGGTCTATGGCTACACCTTC. It encodes CASSIRGGVYGYTF.

The chain recombines TRBV6-5 with TRBJ2-1; no reliable D call. CDR3 size: 14 residues. The germline V gene encodes CDR1 MNHEY and CDR2 SVGAGI. V dropped 6 bases and J dropped 10 bases, with 19 bases sitting between them. DNA for the CDR3: TGTGCCAGCAGCCTTGAACGAGGAAGTTGGGAGCAGTTCTTC. It encodes CASSLERGSWEQFF.